The 31 T cell receptor beta chains below were found in one sample sequenced in a study of graft-versus-host responses after intestinal transplantation. Assay used: immunoSEQ multiplex PCR; TCRdb lists only in-frame clones, some missing. In the table there are around 28,000 clones, over 80% of which are singletons. Specimen: PBMCs, collected around 28 days after intestinal transplant. The receptor source for this set is a human patient who received an intestinal transplant, so some T cells may come from the graft donor.

In its sample, this clone was seen a few times. The chain employs TRBV28 and TRBJ2-7, with D perhaps assigned TRBD1 or TRBD2 (6 bases each). CDR3 length equals 18 residues. The germline V gene has CDR1 MDHEN and CDR2 SYDVKM. The ends were cut back, 5 bases at V and 4 bases at J, with 27 bases in the middle. This CDR3 reads CASSPKRGERVVHYEQYF. In DNA, the CDR3 is TGTGCCAGCAGTCCAAAGAGGGGGGAGCGGGTGGTTCATTACGAGCAGTACTTC. Based on the CDR3 plus reference TRBV28 and TRBJ2-7, the full variable domain is DVKVTQSSRYLVKRTGEKVFLECVQDMDHENMFWYRQDPGLGLRLIYFSYDVKMKEKGDIPEGYSVSREKKERFSLILESASTNQTSMYLCASSPKRGERVVHYEQYFGPGTRLTVT.

The CDR3 DNA reads TGCGCCAGCAAGTTTGCGCAGGACACTGAAGCTTTCTTT. It encodes CASKFAQDTEAFF. V and J are TRBV10-1 and TRBJ1-1; no clear D. Trimming removed 7 bases at V and 3 bases at J, with 12 bases between. Germline lookup yields CDR1 WNHNN and CDR2 SYGVQD (reference sequence). The CDR3 is 13 amino acids.

This clone was seen a handful of times. The rearrangement joins TRBV6-1 to TRBJ1-5; 9 positions agree with TRBD1. Trimming cost V 1 base and J 2 bases; bases outside gene matches: 0. There are 15 residues in the CDR3. The germline V gene encodes CDR1 MNHNS and CDR2 SASEGT. Here the CDR3 DNA reads TGTGCCAGCAGTGAAGGGACAGGGGGCAATCAGCCCCAGCATTTT. Translated, it gives CASSEGTGGNQPQHF.

This chain uses TRBV13 with TRBJ2-2; 11 bases are a match to TRBD1. The length of the CDR3 is 15 residues. Germline trimming cut 1 base from V and 7 bases from J; bases unmatched to any gene: 2. Germline CDR1 reads PRHDT; CDR2 reads FYEKMQ (reference sequence). CDR3 bases: TGTGCCAGCAGCTTAGTGGGACAGGGGGACGGGGAGCTGTTTTTT. Its translation: CASSLVGQGDGELFF.

J is TRBJ2-3 and V is TRBV28; 7 bases are a match to TRBD1. The CDR3 sequence is 18 residues long. The ends lost 2 bases at V and 0 bases at J; junction bases unmatched: 11. CDR1 and CDR2 (germline): MDHEN, SYDVKM. The CDR3: CASSLSRQGGGSTDTQYF. In nucleotides, the CDR3 is TGTGCCAGCAGTTTAAGTAGACAGGGCGGTGGGAGCACAGATACGCAGTATTTT.

The chain links TRBV7-2 to TRBJ2-1; D uncertain. The V gene's germline CDR1 is SGHTA and CDR2 FQGNSA. The CDR3 spans 13 residues. Trimming removed 4 bases from V and 4 bases from J, with 8 bases in between. The CDR3 DNA reads as TGTGCCAGCAGCTCCCCTTTATACAATGAGCAGTTCTTC. It codes for CASSSPLYNEQFF.

The J gene is TRBJ2-1, the V gene TRBV27; 7 bases are shared with TRBD2. CDR1 MNHEY and CDR2 SMNVEV come from the germline V gene (reference sequence). Unmatched junction bases numbered 0, after V lost 7 bases and J lost 6 bases. There are 11 residues in the CDR3. CDR3 in amino acids: CASTSGNEQFF. CDR3 nucleotides: TGTGCCAGCACTAGCGGCAATGAGCAGTTCTTC.

The chain joins TRBV7-8 to TRBJ2-7, with 9 bases fitting TRBD2. The CDR3 loop spans 15 amino acids. Germline V gene sequence: CDR1 SGHVS, CDR2 FQNEAQ. J was trimmed by 3 bases and V by 5 bases; bases with no gene match: 8. The CDR3 DNA is TGTGCCAGCAGCCCTTGGGTAGCGGGAGACTACGAGCAGTACTTC. Translated, it gives CASSPWVAGDYEQYF.

The chain joins TRBV29-1 to TRBJ2-1; TRBD1 or TRBD2 may be the D gene (5 bases each). V was trimmed by 3 bases and J by 2 bases, leaving 8 bases between them. The CDR3 runs 13 residues. CDR1 is SQVTM, CDR2 ANQGSEA, per germline. The CDR3: CSVDGGTYNEQFF. Written as DNA, the CDR3 is TGCAGCGTTGATGGGGGAACCTACAATGAGCAGTTCTTC.

This chain joins TRBV11-2 and TRBJ2-7; 9 bases fit TRBD1. Per the germline V gene, CDR1 is SGHAT and CDR2 is FQNNGV. V lost 3 bases, J lost 4 bases, and 10 bases stayed unmatched. This CDR3 spans 16 amino acids. CDR3 residues: CASSFRTGAPGYEQYF. In DNA, the CDR3 is TGTGCCAGCAGCTTCAGGACAGGGGCCCCTGGATACGAGCAGTACTTC. The full variable domain, its missing parts supplied by reference TRBV11-2 and TRBJ2-7, is EAGVAQSPRYKIIEKRQSVAFWCNPISGHATLYWYQQILGQGPKLLIQFQNNGVVDDSQLPKDRFSAERLKGVDSTLKIQPAKLEDSAVYLCASSFRTGAPGYEQYFGPGTRLTVT.

The rearrangement joins TRBV2 to TRBJ1-2; D perhaps matches TRBD1 (5 bases). Germline V gives CDR1 SNHLY, CDR2 FYNNEI. The CDR3 covers 16 residues. The V and J ends lost 9 bases and 3 bases respectively, with 23 bases between them. The CDR3 loop is CASPRGCFLVDYGYTF. The CDR3 coding sequence is TGTGCCAGTCCCCGGGGGTGCTTTTTAGTCGACTATGGCTACACCTTC.

The chain carries TRBV18 and TRBJ1-2; D is ambiguous. Germline loops: CDR1 KGHSH, CDR2 LQKENI. V lost 6 bases and J 8 bases, leaving 16 bases between the germline ends. The CDR3 loop spans 13 amino acids. CDR3 amino acids: CASSPNKGGGYTF. Here the CDR3 DNA reads TGTGCCAGCTCTCCCAACAAGGGAGGCGGCTACACCTTC. Full variable domain (outside the CDR3, taken from reference TRBV18 and TRBJ1-2): NAGVMQNPRHLVRRRGQEARLRCSPMKGHSHVYWYRQLPEEGLKFMVYLQKENIIDESGMPKERFSAEFPKEGPSILRIQQVVRGDSAAYFCASSPNKGGGYTFGSGTRLTVV.

The V and J genes are TRBV6-1 and TRBJ1-2, with TRBD1 matching over 8 bases. The CDR3 loop spans 17 amino acids. J lost 0 bases, V lost 1 base, and 7 bases had no gene match. Germline V CDR1 and CDR2: MNHNS, SASEGT. DNA for the CDR3: TGTGCCAGCAGTGAAGAGGACAGGGAAATCCCTAACTATGGCTACACCTTC. Its protein is CASSEEDREIPNYGYTF.

This rearrangement joins TRBV19 to TRBJ2-2; 7 nucleotides agree with TRBD1. Germline loops: CDR1 LNHDA, CDR2 SQIVND (reference sequence). The CDR3 contains 18 residues. Losses at the gene ends were 4 bases for V and 1 base for J; bases not matched to a gene: 12. CDR3 sequence: CASSRSLARTGNTGELFF. The CDR3 DNA sequence: TGTGCCAGTAGTAGAAGCCTCGCACGGACAGGGAACACCGGGGAGCTGTTTTTT.

V and J are TRBV5-1 and TRBJ2-5; D tentatively fits TRBD1 or TRBD2 (6 bases each). V was clipped by 0 bases and J by 0 bases, with 12 bases between them. Germline V gene data show CDR1 as SGHRS and CDR2 as YFSETQ. This CDR3 contains 16 residues. The chain's CDR3 is CASSLAVGGHQETQYF. CDR3 sequence (DNA): TGCGCCAGCAGCTTGGCCGTCGGGGGCCACCAAGAGACCCAGTACTTC.

V usage is TRBV5-6 and J usage is TRBJ1-5; no firm D call. The V gene lost 7 bases and the J gene lost 3 bases, with 17 bases spanning the gap. This CDR3 is built from 15 residues. The germline gives CDR1 SGHDT, CDR2 YYEEEE. The CDR3 nucleotides read TGTGCCAGCTCACTACAGACTACAAACAATCAGCCCCAGCATTTT. Residues: CASSLQTTNNQPQHF.

The rearrangement joins TRBV2 to TRBJ2-2; D perhaps matches TRBD2 (5 bases). CDR1 is SNHLY, CDR2 FYNNEI, per germline. V was shortened by 6 bases and J by 4 bases, with 12 bases between the two germline ends. The CDR3 has 14 amino acids. The DNA of the CDR3 is TGTGCCAGCAGGCTAACTAGTAGCACCGGGGAGCTGTTTTTT. This encodes CASRLTSSTGELFF. The variable domain in full, with the rest retrieved from reference TRBV2 and TRBJ2-2, is EPEVTQTPSHQVTQMGQEVILRCVPISNHLYFYWYRQILGQKVEFLVSFYNNEISEKSEIFDDQFSVERPDGSNFTLKIRSTKLEDSAMYFCASRLTSSTGELFFGEGSRLTVL.

This chain links TRBV6-1 with TRBJ1-2; D unclear. CDR1 is MNHNS and CDR2 is SASEGT in the germline V gene. V was shortened by 1 base and J by 6 bases, with 21 bases between the two germline ends. CDR3 size: 17 residues. In DNA, the CDR3 is TGTGCCAGCAGTGAAGTCGCCCGAGTTGAGCCAGGAGATGGCTACACCTTC. Protein product: CASSEVARVEPGDGYTF.

The chain joins TRBV4-1 to TRBJ1-6; no reliable D call. Germline-derived CDR1 and CDR2 are MGHRA and YSYEKL. V shed 6 bases and J shed 7 bases, with 16 bases lying between them. This CDR3 spans 15 amino acids. The CDR3 spells CASREIKFGNSPLHF. Here the CDR3 DNA reads TGCGCCAGCAGGGAAATTAAATTCGGGAATTCACCCCTCCACTTT.

V usage is TRBV27 and J usage is TRBJ1-6; 9 bases fit TRBD1. Looked up from germline, CDR1 is MNHEY and CDR2 is SMNVEV (reference sequence). V shed 2 bases and J 7 bases; nucleotides not matched to a gene: 0. The CDR3 is 14 amino acids. DNA for the CDR3: TGTGCCAGCAGTTTAGGACAGGGGAATTCACCCCTCCACTTT. This encodes CASSLGQGNSPLHF.

About this clone: Other nucleotide sequences in the sample specify the same CDR3. V and J are TRBV2 and TRBJ2-1, with 8 bases matching TRBD2. V shed 0 bases, J shed 4 bases, and the junction held 8 bases outside the gene matches. CDR1 and CDR2 (germline): SNHLY, FYNNEI. The CDR3 has 17 residues. The CDR3 region has the DNA TGTGCCAGCAGTGAAGCGCTTCGCGGGGGGCGGTACAATGAGCAGTTCTTC. Amino acid sequence: CASSEALRGGRYNEQFF.

This rearrangement joins TRBV4-2 to TRBJ1-6; D is unclear. Trimming removed 0 bases at V and 4 bases at J, with 7 bases between. The CDR3 consists of 15 residues. Per the germline V gene, CDR1 is LGHNA and CDR2 is YNFKEQ. Here the CDR3 reads CASSQESVYNSPLHF. The CDR3 DNA reads TGTGCCAGCAGCCAAGAATCCGTTTATAATTCACCCCTCCACTTT.

The chain combines TRBV30 with TRBJ1-2, with a weak D call TRBD1 (5 bases). V dropped 4 bases and J dropped 7 bases, with 13 bases sitting between them. The CDR3 extends over 12 amino acids. The germline V gene has CDR1 GTSNPN and CDR2 SVGIG (reference sequence). In DNA form, the CDR3 reads TGTGCCTGGATGAGAGGGGCAAGTGGCTACACCTTC. Translation gives CAWMRGASGYTF.

On this clone itself: The sample contains more than one DNA sequence encoding this CDR3. The rearrangement links TRBV29-1 to TRBJ1-1, with no clear D. The CDR3 sequence is 11 residues long. V lost 5 bases, J lost 7 bases, and 11 bases lay in between. Per the germline V gene, CDR1 is SQVTM and CDR2 is ANQGSEA. CDR3 loop: CSVKQTYEAFF. CDR3 DNA sequence: TGCAGCGTTAAACAAACCTATGAAGCTTTCTTT. Variable domain in full (rest from reference TRBV29-1 and TRBJ1-1): SAVISQKPSRDICQRGTSLTIQCQVDSQVTMMFWYRQQPGQSLTLIATANQGSEATYESGFVIDKFPISRPNLTFSTLTVSNMSPEDSSIYLCSVKQTYEAFFGQGTRLTVV.

The V and J genes are TRBV6-1 and TRBJ1-5, with D possibly matching TRBD1 (5 bases). Trimming removed 7 bases at V and 3 bases at J, with 7 bases between. The germline V gene has CDR1 MNHNS and CDR2 SASEGT. The CDR3 has 12 amino acids. As DNA, the CDR3 is TGTGCCAGCAAGGGGTACAATCAGCCCCAGCATTTT. Its translation is CASKGYNQPQHF.

This clone was detected a few times. The rearrangement joins TRBV6-5 to TRBJ2-5; TRBD2 matches 7 bases. The CDR3 is made up of 15 amino acids. Trimming cost V 7 bases and J 0 bases; bases outside gene matches: 8. The germline V gene encodes CDR1 MNHEY and CDR2 SVGAGI. CDR3 sequence (DNA): TGTGCCAGCAAACCAGCGGGGTCGTACCAAGAGACCCAGTACTTC. Its protein product is CASKPAGSYQETQYF.

This clone showed up just once. This chain joins TRBV27 and TRBJ2-1; D is unclear. Deletions cut 3 bases from V and 4 bases from J, with 16 bases between. The germline gives CDR1 MNHEY, CDR2 SMNVEV (reference sequence). This CDR3 region has 16 residues. DNA of the CDR3: TGTGCCAGCAGTTTCCAACCCGGGCCTATTTACAATGAGCAGTTCTTC. It translates to CASSFQPGPIYNEQFF.

The chain links TRBV6-4 to TRBJ1-1; D might be TRBD1 (6 bases). Germline CDR1 reads MRHNA; CDR2 reads SNTAGT. The CDR3 length is 17 residues. Trimming removed 0 bases from V and 0 bases from J, with 14 bases in between. This chain's CDR3 is CASSDSPFDRLNTEAFF. DNA of the CDR3: TGTGCCAGCAGTGACTCGCCATTCGACAGGCTGAACACTGAAGCTTTCTTT.

The V gene is TRBV27, the J gene TRBJ2-1, with D possibly TRBD1 on 6 matching bases. Between the trimmed V and J ends, which lost 4 bases and 3 bases, there was a span of 13 bases. The germline V gene has CDR1 MNHEY and CDR2 SMNVEV (reference sequence). The CDR3 is 15 residues long. The CDR3 reads CASSSMGAFYNEQFF. CDR3 nucleotide sequence: TGTGCCAGCAGTTCGATGGGGGCTTTCTACAATGAGCAGTTCTTC.

The chain employs TRBV20-1 and TRBJ2-5; D is uncertain. Germline V lookup: CDR1 DFQATT, CDR2 SNEGSKA (reference sequence). Trimming stripped 6 bases from V and 5 bases from J, with 7 bases between. This CDR3 is 10 amino acids long. Here the CDR3 reads CSARQETQYF. CDR3 DNA sequence: TGCAGTGCCCGCCAGGAGACCCAGTACTTC.

J is TRBJ1-6 and V is TRBV11-1; D unresolved. Germline CDR1 reads SGHAT; CDR2 reads FQDESV (reference sequence). V dropped 2 bases and J dropped 0 bases, with 11 bases sitting between them. This CDR3 is built from 17 residues. CDR3 coding DNA: TGTGCCAGCAGCTTAACTGTCGGGAGCTCCTATAATTCACCCCTCCACTTT. It is translated as CASSLTVGSSYNSPLHF.